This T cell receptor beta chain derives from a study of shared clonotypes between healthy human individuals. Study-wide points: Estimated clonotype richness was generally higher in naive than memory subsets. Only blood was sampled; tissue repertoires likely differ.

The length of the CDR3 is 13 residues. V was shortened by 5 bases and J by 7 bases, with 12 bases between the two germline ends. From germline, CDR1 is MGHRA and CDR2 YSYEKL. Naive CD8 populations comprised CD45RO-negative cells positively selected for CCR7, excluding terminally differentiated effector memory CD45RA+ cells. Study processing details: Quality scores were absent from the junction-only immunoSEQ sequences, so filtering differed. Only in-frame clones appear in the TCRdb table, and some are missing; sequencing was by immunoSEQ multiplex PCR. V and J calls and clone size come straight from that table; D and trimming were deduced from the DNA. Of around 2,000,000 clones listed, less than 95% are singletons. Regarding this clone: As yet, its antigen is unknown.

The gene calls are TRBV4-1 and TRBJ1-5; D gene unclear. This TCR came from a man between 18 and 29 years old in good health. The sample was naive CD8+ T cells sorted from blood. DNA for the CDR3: TGCGCCAGCAGCGAGGGCCCGGGCCAGCCCCAGCATTTT. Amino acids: CASSEGPGQPQHF.